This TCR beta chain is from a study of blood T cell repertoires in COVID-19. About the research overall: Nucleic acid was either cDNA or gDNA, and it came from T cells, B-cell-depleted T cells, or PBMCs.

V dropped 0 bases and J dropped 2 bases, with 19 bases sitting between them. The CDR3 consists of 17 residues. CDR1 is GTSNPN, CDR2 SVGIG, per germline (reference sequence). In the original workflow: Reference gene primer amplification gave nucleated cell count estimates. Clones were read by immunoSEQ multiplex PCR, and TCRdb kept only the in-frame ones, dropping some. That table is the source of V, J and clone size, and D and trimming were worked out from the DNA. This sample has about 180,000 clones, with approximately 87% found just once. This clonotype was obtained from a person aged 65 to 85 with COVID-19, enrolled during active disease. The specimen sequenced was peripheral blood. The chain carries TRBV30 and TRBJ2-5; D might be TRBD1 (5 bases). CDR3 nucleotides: TGTGCCTGGAGTGTTCCCTGGGCAGGGCGTCGGCAAGAGACCCAGTACTTC. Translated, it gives CAWSVPWAGRRQETQYF. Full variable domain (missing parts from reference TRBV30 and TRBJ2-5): SQTIHQWPATLVQPVGSPLSLECTVEGTSNPNLYWYRQAAGRGLQLLFYSVGIGQISSEVPQNLSASRPQDRQFILSSKKLLLSDSGFYLCAWSVPWAGRRQETQYFGPGTRLLVL.